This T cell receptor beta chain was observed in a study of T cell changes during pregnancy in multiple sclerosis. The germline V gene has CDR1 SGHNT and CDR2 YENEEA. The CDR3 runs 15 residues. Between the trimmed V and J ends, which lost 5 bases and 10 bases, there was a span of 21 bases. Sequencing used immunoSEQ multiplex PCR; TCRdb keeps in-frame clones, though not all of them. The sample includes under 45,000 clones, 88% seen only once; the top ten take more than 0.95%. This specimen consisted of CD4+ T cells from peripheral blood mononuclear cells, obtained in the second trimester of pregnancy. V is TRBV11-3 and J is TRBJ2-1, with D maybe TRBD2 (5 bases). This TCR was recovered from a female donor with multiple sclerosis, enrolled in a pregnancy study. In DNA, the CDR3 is TGTGCCAGCAGCCCCCAAACGGGTGAGGGATTCGAGCAGTTCTTC. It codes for CASSPQTGEGFEQFF.